The 20 T cell receptor beta chains below were found in one sample sequenced in a study of blood T cell repertoires in COVID-19 (dated by TCRdb to 2018 to 2021). Library preparation was by the immunoSEQ multiplex PCR assay. The source is immuneACCESS, and TCRdb retained only in-frame sequences with V and J called. Part of the clones is not carried over; for the studies checked, unresolved V genes explain less than half of this, and the remainder is unexplained. For this sample there are around 300,000 clones; 75% to 90% appear just once. The ten most abundant clones make up 1.7% of the sample. The sample taken for sequencing was PBMCs or T cells enriched from blood (not recorded which). The source is a woman between 40 and 50 years old who had recovered from COVID-19.

The chain uses TRBV6-5 and TRBJ1-3, with 10 bases that match TRBD1. The CDR3 length is 15 residues. Germline loops: CDR1 MNHEY, CDR2 SVGAGI. The V gene end was trimmed by 4 bases and the J gene end by 2 bases; junction bases not matched to a gene: 2. The CDR3 reads CASSSDRGPGNTIYF. The CDR3 DNA reads as TGTGCCAGCAGTTCCGACAGGGGGCCTGGAAACACCATATATTTT.

The V and J genes are TRBV2 and TRBJ1-2; no firm D call. This CDR3 spans 15 amino acids. The V and J ends lost 1 base and 4 bases respectively, with 13 bases between them. In germline, CDR1 is SNHLY, CDR2 FYNNEI. The chain's CDR3 is CASSEERHELYGYTF. CDR3 coding DNA: TGTGCCAGCAGTGAAGAGCGGCACGAACTCTATGGCTACACCTTC.

The chain employs TRBV5-4 and TRBJ1-2; tentative D call: TRBD1 (6 bases). V gave up 1 base and J gave up 4 bases, with 11 bases separating them. CDR1 and CDR2 from the germline V gene are SGHNT and YYREEE (reference sequence). The CDR3 is 14 residues long. The CDR3 region has the DNA TGTGCCAGCAGCTTGCCCGGACAGTCCTATGGCTACACCTTC. This codes for CASSLPGQSYGYTF.

The chain carries TRBV7-6 and TRBJ1-6; 8 positions agree with TRBD1. Germline CDR1 reads SGHVS; CDR2 reads FNYEAQ. V dropped 2 bases and J dropped 9; count of bases not matched to a gene: 6. This CDR3 spans 15 amino acids. CDR3 protein: CASSLIPGGSSPLHF. The DNA of the CDR3 is TGTGCCAGCAGCTTAATACCAGGGGGCAGTTCACCCCTCCACTTT.

The V call is TRBV2, the J call TRBJ1-2, with TRBD1 matching 10 bases. CDR1 and CDR2 from the germline V gene are SNHLY and FYNNEI. CDR3 length equals 15 residues. The J segment lost 5 bases and the V segment lost 4 bases, leaving 7 bases of the junction unmatched. The CDR3: CASSASGTGEYGYTF. In DNA form, the CDR3 reads TGTGCCAGCAGTGCCTCCGGGACAGGGGAGTATGGCTACACCTTC.

The chain carries TRBV19 and TRBJ1-2; D ambiguous. Trimming took off 9 bases at V and 2 bases at J, with 22 bases between the two ends. The germline V gene has CDR1 LNHDA and CDR2 SQIVND (reference sequence). This CDR3 is 16 amino acids long. CDR3 nucleotides: TGTGCCAGCACAACATTGGGAGGATGGCAAAACTATGGCTACACCTTC. Residues: CASTTLGGWQNYGYTF.

This clone was detected only once. CDR3 residues: CASSLETGFNQPQHF. DNA of the CDR3: TGTGCCAGCAGCTTAGAGACAGGGTTCAATCAGCCCCAGCATTTT. The V and J genes are TRBV7-6 and TRBJ1-5, with TRBD1 matching over 7 bases. The CDR3 is 15 amino acids. The V gene's germline CDR1 is SGHVS and CDR2 FNYEAQ. Germline trimming cut 1 base from V and 3 bases from J; bases unmatched to any gene: 3.

The rearrangement joins TRBV10-1 to TRBJ1-2; 7 positions agree with TRBD1. Losses at the gene ends were 6 bases for V and 5 bases for J; bases not matched to a gene: 12. Germline assignment: CDR1 WNHNN and CDR2 SYGVQD (reference sequence). The CDR3 loop spans 15 amino acids. CDR3: CASSDYTGQPYGYTF. The CDR3 DNA follows: TGCGCCAGCAGCGACTACACGGGACAGCCTTATGGCTACACCTTC.

The chain is built from TRBV9 and TRBJ1-1, with 11 bases matching TRBD1. V lost 3 bases to trimming and J lost 6 bases; unmatched junction nucleotides: 7. The CDR3 has 15 residues. Per the germline V gene, CDR1 is SGDLS and CDR2 is YYNGEE. As DNA, the CDR3 is TGTGCCAGCAGCGCCCGGACAGGGGGCTATGCTGAAGCTTTCTTT. It yields the protein CASSARTGGYAEAFF.

This chain links TRBV6-5 with TRBJ2-7; the D gene is possibly TRBD1 (6 bases). Germline loops: CDR1 MNHEY, CDR2 SVGAGI. The CDR3 has 14 amino acids. V was trimmed by 7 bases and J by 2 bases, leaving 15 bases between them. Here the CDR3 reads CASIRAGVPYEQYF. CDR3 nucleotide sequence: TGTGCCAGCATTCGGGCAGGGGTTCCCTACGAGCAGTACTTC.

This rearrangement joins TRBV5-1 to TRBJ2-7; 7 bases match TRBD1. The CDR3 is 14 residues long. Germline V gene data show CDR1 as SGHRS and CDR2 as YFSETQ. With V trimmed by 3 bases and J by 0 bases, 3 bases remained unmatched. DNA of the CDR3: TGCGCCAGCAGCTCTAGGGACAGCTCCTACGAGCAGTACTTC. It is translated as CASSSRDSSYEQYF.

The J gene is TRBJ2-3, the V gene TRBV4-1; TRBD1 might be the D (6 bases). CDR3 size: 16 residues. The V end lost 2 bases, the J end lost 1 base, and 13 bases lay between the germline ends. Germline V CDR1 and CDR2: MGHRA, YSYEKL. DNA for the CDR3: TGCGCCAGCAGCCAATTACAGGGAACTCGCACAGATACGCAGTATTTT. This translates into CASSQLQGTRTDTQYF.

The gene calls are TRBV4-1 and TRBJ2-3; perhaps TRBD2 as D (6 bases). Between the trimmed V and J ends, which lost 1 base and 8 bases, there was a span of 16 bases. The CDR3 contains 15 residues. Germline CDR1 and CDR2: MGHRA and YSYEKL. In DNA, the CDR3 is TGCGCCAGCAGCCAAGGGAACCGACTAGAAGGTACGCAGTATTTT. It encodes CASSQGNRLEGTQYF.

The chain employs TRBV21-1 and TRBJ2-1; the tabulated D call, TRBD1, remains unverified against the DNA. TRBV21-1 is deemed a pseudogene. This CDR3 is 15 amino acids long. CDR3 DNA: TGTGCCAGCAGCCAATTCGACAGGGGGCTAAATGAGCAGTTCTTC. Residues: CASSQFDRGLNEQFF.

The gene calls are TRBV18 and TRBJ1-2, with a possible D match to TRBD1 (5 bases). CDR1 KGHSH and CDR2 LQKENI come from the germline V gene. Trimming removed 3 bases at V and 5 bases at J, with 16 bases between. This CDR3 has 15 amino acids. The CDR3 reads CASSPGPTGWYGYTF. The CDR3 coding sequence is TGTGCCAGCTCACCTGGCCCTACAGGCTGGTATGGCTACACCTTC.

This chain connects TRBV5-1 to TRBJ1-3; D ambiguous. This CDR3 is built from 15 residues. The germline CDR1 and CDR2 sequences are SGHRS and YFSETQ. Trimming removed 5 bases from V and 0 bases from J, with 12 bases in between. This CDR3 reads CASRFEPSSGNTIYF. In nucleotides, the CDR3 is TGCGCCAGCAGATTCGAGCCGAGCTCTGGAAACACCATATATTTT. The full variable domain, rest sourced from reference TRBV5-1 and TRBJ1-3, is KAGVTQTPRYLIKTRGQQVTLSCSPISGHRSVSWYQQTPGQGLQFLFEYFSETQRNKGNFPGRFSGRQFSNSRSEMNVSTLELGDSALYLCASRFEPSSGNTIYFGEGSWLTVV.

This chain joins TRBV4-3 and TRBJ2-1; D might be TRBD2 (5 bases). The CDR3 runs to 16 residues. The V end was cut by 0 bases, the J end by 4 bases, with 13 bases between. Germline CDR1 LGHNA, CDR2 YSLEER. This CDR3 is CASSQDWELRYNEQFF. The CDR3 DNA reads TGCGCCAGCAGCCAAGATTGGGAGCTTCGGTACAATGAGCAGTTCTTC.

V is TRBV4-2 and J is TRBJ1-1, with D unclear. Trimming took off 0 bases at V and 1 base at J, with 6 bases between the two ends. Germline CDR1 LGHNA, CDR2 YNFKEQ. The CDR3 spans 14 residues. CDR3 DNA sequence: TGTGCCAGCAGCCAAGATCCAGGGAACACTGAAGCTTTCTTT. Its protein is CASSQDPGNTEAFF.

This clone was observed a few times. The V gene is TRBV7-6, the J gene TRBJ1-3, with D perhaps matching TRBD1 (5 bases). Between the trimmed V and J ends, which lost 4 bases and 0 bases, there was a span of 10 bases. Germline lookup yields CDR1 SGHVS and CDR2 FNYEAQ. This CDR3 has 15 residues. For the CDR3, the DNA is TGTGCCAGCAGCTCGTTGACAGACTCTGGAAACACCATATATTTT. Its translation: CASSSLTDSGNTIYF. Supplemented by reference TRBV7-6 and TRBJ1-3, the full variable domain reads GAGVSQSPRYKVTKRGQDVALRCDPISGHVSLYWYRQALGQGPEFLTYFNYEAQQDKSGLPNDRFSAERPEGSISTLTIQRTEQRDSAMYRCASSSLTDSGNTIYFGEGSWLTVV.

The count of this clone is one. This chain joins TRBV5-6 and TRBJ1-3, with a weak D call TRBD1 (6 bases). Trimming removed 1 base from V and 2 bases from J, with 19 bases in between. Per germline, CDR1 SGHDT and CDR2 YYEEEE. The CDR3 extends over 18 amino acids. The CDR3 nucleotides read TGTGCCAGCAGCTTGAGACGGGCCTTCCAGGGGACTGGAAACACCATATATTTT. Its protein is CASSLRRAFQGTGNTIYF.